The next 19 T cell receptor beta chains were all read from a single sample in a study of shared clonotypes between healthy human individuals. Produced via immunoSEQ multiplex PCR; TCRdb's table is partial and in-frame only. The repertoire includes millions of clones, around nine tenths of them detected once, and 0.11% to 0.15% sits in the top ten. The sequencing sample was made of naive CD4+ T cells sorted from blood. Indicated subset: CD45RA+ positively selected. The receptors were sampled from a man aged 18 to 35 in good health.

The chain couples TRBV6-1 to TRBJ1-2; tentative D call: TRBD1 (5 bases). Germline CDR1 is MNHNS and CDR2 is SASEGT. Trimming removed 7 bases at V and 5 bases at J, with 17 bases between. The CDR3 is made up of 14 amino acids. CDR3: CASKYRLSGYGYTF. CDR3 in DNA: TGTGCCAGCAAGTACCGACTCTCAGGGTATGGCTACACCTTC.

The chain combines TRBV27 with TRBJ2-7; TRBD2 might be the D (5 bases). Trimming took off 0 bases at V and 7 bases at J, with 13 bases between the two ends. Germline CDR1 reads MNHEY; CDR2 reads SMNVEV (reference sequence). This CDR3 comprises 14 residues. The chain's CDR3 is CASSLSRGMREQYF. DNA for the CDR3: TGTGCCAGCAGTTTATCTAGAGGGATGAGGGAGCAGTACTTC.

The genes are TRBV19 and TRBJ2-7; 9 nucleotides line up with TRBD1. V lost 4 bases to trimming and J lost 3 bases; unmatched junction nucleotides: 7. From germline, CDR1 is LNHDA and CDR2 SQIVND (reference sequence). The CDR3 contains 15 residues. CDR3 sequence: CASSKPGQGVYEQYF. The CDR3 bases are TGTGCCAGTAGTAAACCGGGACAGGGTGTCTACGAGCAGTACTTC.

The gene calls are TRBV7-9 and TRBJ1-4, with a weak D call TRBD1 (6 bases). Trimming left V 3 bases short and J 7 bases short, with 12 bases between. Germline-derived CDR1 and CDR2 are SEHNR and FQNEAQ (reference sequence). This CDR3 has 14 residues. The CDR3 nucleotides read TGTGCCAGCAGCTTCGTACAGGGTCGTGAAAAACTGTTTTTT. The encoded protein is CASSFVQGREKLFF.

CDR3 nucleotide sequence: TGTGCCAGCAGATACCTTAGCGGGAGAGGGTCCTACAATGAGCAGTTCTTC. It encodes CASRYLSGRGSYNEQFF. This sequence joins TRBV5-6 and TRBJ2-1; TRBD2 matches 9 bases. The ends lost 5 bases at V and 1 base at J; junction bases unmatched: 10. The CDR3 has 17 amino acids. The germline V gene encodes CDR1 SGHDT and CDR2 YYEEEE.

The V call is TRBV6-5, the J call TRBJ1-2; 11 bases agree with TRBD1. The CDR3 runs to 15 residues. The germline V gene encodes CDR1 MNHEY and CDR2 SVGAGI. V was pared by 5 bases and J by 4 bases, with 6 bases of the junction left unmatched. CDR3 residues: CASSRTGGRGYGYTF. CDR3 nucleotides: TGTGCCAGCAGTCGGACAGGGGGCCGGGGCTATGGCTACACCTTC.

Comment on this clone: In the same sample, other DNA sequences code for this CDR3. CDR3 amino acids: CASSTGGNQPQHF. CDR3 coding DNA: TGTGCCAGCAGTACAGGGGGCAATCAGCCCCAGCATTTT. The J gene is TRBJ1-5, the V gene TRBV6-1; 7 bases are a match to TRBD1. V shed 5 bases, J shed 2 bases, and the junction held 0 bases outside the gene matches. Germline assignment: CDR1 MNHNS and CDR2 SASEGT. This CDR3 spans 13 amino acids.

The chain couples TRBV4-3 to TRBJ1-1; TRBD1 is a possible D gene (6 bases). CDR3 length equals 16 residues. The ends were cut back, 0 bases at V and 5 bases at J, with 16 bases in the middle. CDR1 and CDR2 from the germline V gene are LGHNA and YSLEER. CDR3 bases: TGCGCCAGCAGCCAAGATATGGCAGGGGTCGGAACTGAAGCTTTCTTT. Translating gives CASSQDMAGVGTEAFF.

As to this clone: The same CDR3 is also encoded by other DNA sequences in this sample. This chain uses TRBV6-5 with TRBJ2-7, with D possibly TRBD1 on 5 matching bases. The CDR3 has 12 residues. The ends were cut back, 7 bases at V and 0 bases at J, with 7 bases in the middle. Germline assignment: CDR1 MNHEY and CDR2 SVGAGI. CDR3 in amino acids: CASTDSSYEQYF. The CDR3 coding sequence is TGTGCCAGCACTGACAGCTCCTACGAGCAGTACTTC.

The rearrangement links TRBV28 to TRBJ2-3; a possible D gene is TRBD2 (7 bases). Per germline, CDR1 MDHEN and CDR2 SYDVKM. The V end lost 7 bases, the J end lost 8 bases, and 16 bases lay between the germline ends. The CDR3 covers 13 residues. The CDR3 protein is CASTQVRGGTQYF. In DNA, the CDR3 is TGTGCCAGCACCCAAGTGAGGGGGGGTACGCAGTATTTT. Full variable domain (rest looked up from reference TRBV28 and TRBJ2-3): DVKVTQSSRYLVKRTGEKVFLECVQDMDHENMFWYRQDPGLGLRLIYFSYDVKMKEKGDIPEGYSVSREKKERFSLILESASTNQTSMYLCASTQVRGGTQYFGPGTRLTVL.

Notes on this clone: Different DNA sequences within this sample yield the same CDR3. The J gene is TRBJ2-7, the V gene TRBV18; tentatively, D is TRBD1 or TRBD2 (5 bases each). The germline gives CDR1 KGHSH, CDR2 LQKENI. The CDR3 totals 13 residues. V was clipped by 3 bases and J by 1 base, with 7 bases between them. The CDR3 protein is CASSPGESYEQYF. The CDR3 DNA reads as TGTGCCAGCTCACCGGGGGAATCCTACGAGCAGTACTTC. Full variable domain (missing parts from reference TRBV18 and TRBJ2-7): NAGVMQNPRHLVRRRGQEARLRCSPMKGHSHVYWYRQLPEEGLKFMVYLQKENIIDESGMPKERFSAEFPKEGPSILRIQQVVRGDSAAYFCASSPGESYEQYFGPGTRLTVT.

The CDR3 DNA reads TGTGCCAGCAGTCCCCCGGGGCAGGGAGGTATCGGCTATGGCTACACCTTC. Protein product: CASSPPGQGGIGYGYTF. This rearrangement joins TRBV2 to TRBJ1-2; TRBD1 is a possible D gene (5 bases). The germline CDR1 and CDR2 sequences are SNHLY and FYNNEI. The CDR3 sequence is 17 residues long. Trimming left V 5 bases short and J 4 bases short, with 23 bases between.

On this clone: Within the sample, other DNA sequences also encode this same CDR3. The gene calls are TRBV6-6 and TRBJ2-3; 11 bases are shared with TRBD2. The J segment lost 0 bases and the V segment lost 5 bases, leaving 4 bases of the junction unmatched. The CDR3 has 16 residues. Per the germline V gene, CDR1 is MNHNY and CDR2 is SVGAGI (reference sequence). The CDR3 coding sequence is TGTGCCAGCAGTCTTGGGACTAGCGGAAGCACAGATACGCAGTATTTT. This codes for CASSLGTSGSTDTQYF.

The rearrangement uses TRBV14 and TRBJ2-1, with D unresolved. From germline, CDR1 is SGHDN and CDR2 FVKESK. V was clipped by 3 bases and J by 7 bases, with 7 bases between them. This CDR3 has 12 amino acids. The CDR3 region has the DNA TGTGCCAGCAGCCATCTGTTGAATGAGCAGTTCTTC. This sequence encodes CASSHLLNEQFF.

The chain is built from TRBV6-1 and TRBJ1-5, with a possible D match to TRBD1 (5 bases). V lost 7 bases and J lost 2, with 15 bases in between. Germline CDR1 is MNHNS and CDR2 is SASEGT. The CDR3 runs to 15 residues. The CDR3 reads CASTSGGLGNQPQHF. The CDR3 nucleotides read TGTGCCAGCACCTCGGGGGGTTTGGGCAATCAGCCCCAGCATTTT.

The chain recombines TRBV5-8 with TRBJ1-2; D is unresolved. The CDR3 is 13 amino acids. The germline gives CDR1 SGHTS, CDR2 YDEGEE. V lost 4 bases and J lost 4, with 11 bases in between. CDR3 in amino acids: CASSLDSFYGYTF. CDR3 sequence (DNA): TGTGCCAGCAGCCTCGACTCCTTCTATGGCTACACCTTC. Full variable domain (rest looked up from reference TRBV5-8 and TRBJ1-2): EAGVTQSPTHLIKTRGQQATLRCSPISGHTSVYWYQQALGLGLQFLLWYDEGEERNRGNFPPRFSGRQFPNYSSELNVNALELEDSALYLCASSLDSFYGYTFGSGTRLTVV.

The chain is built from TRBV19 and TRBJ2-3; 7 bases map to TRBD2. This CDR3 is built from 16 residues. Trimming cost V 5 bases and J 0 bases; bases outside gene matches: 8. CDR1 and CDR2 from the germline V gene are LNHDA and SQIVND (reference sequence). CDR3 in amino acids: CASSVRLAASTDTQYF. The CDR3 nucleotides read TGTGCCAGTAGTGTCCGGCTAGCGGCTAGCACAGATACGCAGTATTTT.

The chain employs TRBV12-5 and TRBJ1-2; 7 bases line up with TRBD1. CDR3 length equals 15 residues. V was pared by 1 base and J by 2 bases, with 4 bases of the junction left unmatched. Germline CDR1 is LGHNT and CDR2 is FRNRAP. The CDR3 region is CASGLDRGRNYGYTF. CDR3 nucleotides: TGTGCTAGTGGTTTGGACAGGGGAAGAAACTATGGCTACACCTTC.

The chain uses TRBV27 and TRBJ2-7; D is unresolved. Between the trimmed V and J ends, which lost 4 bases and 3 bases, there was a span of 16 bases. The CDR3 totals 15 residues. CDR1 and CDR2 from the germline V gene are MNHEY and SMNVEV (reference sequence). DNA for the CDR3: TGTGCCAGCAGTTACCGACCAGGTCTGGGCTACGAGCAGTACTTC. The encoded protein is CASSYRPGLGYEQYF.